This record covers a single T cell receptor beta chain. Its antigen is not yet known. No base qualities exist here, and no much larger clone lies one base off it. This record belongs to a study of T cells after yellow fever vaccination (dated by TCRdb to the late 2010s). About the investigation overall: The SMART-Seq v4 Ultra Low Input RNA kit was used to prepare libraries from fractions with low cell numbers. To track T-cell clones before and after primary and booster YFV17D yellow fever vaccination, bulk TCR alpha and beta repertoires were sequenced longitudinally. The cohort comprised two healthy male donors, one aged 18 to 29 and one aged 30 to 40 years. Blood was drawn at multiple timepoints before and after primary and secondary immunization, with bulk PBMC replicates and cell subsets isolated.

Explained via the paper, the treatment or condition label denotes: live attenuated yellow fever vaccine strain. A standard Ficoll-Paque protocol was used to isolate PBMCs from peripheral blood. Dynabeads CD4 and CD8 positive selection kits were used to isolate CD4 and CD8 T-cell fractions. TriZol was used to extract RNA from bulk PBMCs, CD4 and CD8 fractions, and dextramer-positive and dextramer-negative fractions. CDR1 and CDR2 were assigned from the germline V gene (reference sequence) as SEHNR and FQNEAQ. Cut back by 5 bases and 5 bases, the V and J ends lie 12 bases apart. The CDR3 sequence holds 14 residues, the cysteine and phenylalanine included. This entry keeps only the CDR3 DNA: 42 bases, framed from base 1. TCR cDNA was synthesized by 5'RACE template switching, through which a universal primer site and unique molecular identifiers were introduced. Priming of cDNA synthesis was performed from both the TCR alpha and TCR beta constant segments. Libraries were amplified in two PCR steps, with sample barcodes and sequencing adapters added in the second step. Libraries were sequenced on Illumina HiSeq 2500 (2x100 bp) or NovaSeq (2x150 bp). Per the authors' processing: MIGEC handled demultiplexing of reads and collapsing into UMI consensus sequences, while MiXCR performed V(D)J alignment. Using edgeR on replicate PBMC samples, clonotypes were called vaccine-responding if FDR was below 0.01 and the log2 fold change was above 5 up to day 15. Each bulk clonotype was labeled CD4 or CD8 based on which sequenced repertoire, CD4 or CD8, contained the clonotype at higher abundance. TCRdb took the public reads, trimmed them with fastp at Q25, ran MiXCR for clone calling and kept in-frame beta chains. CDR3 protein duplicates are merged, each entry listing the most common genes and DNA. For this entry, the V and J calls and clone size follow TCRdb and not the study's own pipeline. This sample holds over 150,000 distinct CDR3 sequences; 5.5% to 8% were observed only once. Less than 3.5% of the sample lies in the top ten.

Summary of the overall study and its limitations: Only a couple of donors were included in the study, so the extent to which the findings can be generalized is limited. Compared with the primary T-cell response, the secondary T-cell response was faster but weaker, reaching its peak on day 5 rather than on day 15. Most clones expanded after primary vaccination were re-detected after the booster (approximately 96% of CD4 and roughly 87% of CD8), suggesting broad memory maintenance. A small share of clonotypes was detected in both CD4 and CD8 compartments, with the overlap likely arising from convergent recombination. Computational filtering was needed because FACS-sorted repertoires could contain abundant contaminating clonotypes from the bulk population.

The TCR originated in a man aged 18 to 29 who received the YFV17D yellow fever vaccine. The chain is encoded by TRBV7-9 joined to TRBJ1-4, with a weak D call of TRBD1 (6 bases match). The material was CD4+ T cells sorted from PBMCs, obtained on the day of the first yellow fever vaccination. The CDR3: CASSRDRWNEKLFF. DNA sequence: TGTGCCAGCAGCCGCGACAGGTGGAATGAAAAACTGTTTTTT.